Listed below are T cell receptor beta chains from one sample, sequenced in a study of beta chain features in type 1 diabetes. This table comes from immunoSEQ multiplex PCR, and its TCRdb copy is limited to in-frame clones, with some not included. The top ten hold 2.6% of the sample, which has 100,000 to 150,000 clones, about 18% seen once. What was sequenced was central memory CD4+ T cells from blood. These TCRs come from a man younger than 30 with type 1 diabetes. The CDR3 runs from the conserved cysteine through the conserved F or W. The D gene is left open where the match is weak. Clone size, where shown, is once, few, many, or a class for clones that have expanded.

v_gene: TRBV19
j_gene: TRBJ2-6
d_gene: -
abundance: few
CDR3aa: CASSIRGSSGANVLTF
CDR3nt: TGTGCCAGTAGTATAAGAGGTAGCTCTGGGGCCAACGTCCTGACTTTC

v_gene: TRBV6-4
j_gene: TRBJ1-1
d_gene: TRBD1
abundance: many
CDR3aa: CASSSGQATEAFF
CDR3nt: TGTGCCAGCAGTAGCGGACAGGCCACTGAAGCTTTCTTT

v_gene: TRBV2
j_gene: TRBJ2-3
d_gene: TRBD1
abundance: -
CDR3aa: CASTPDRGRTDTQYF
CDR3nt: TGTGCCAGCACCCCTGACAGGGGGCGCACAGATACGCAGTATTTT

v_gene: TRBV7-2
j_gene: TRBJ2-7
d_gene: -
abundance: -
CDR3aa: CASSSRESEQYF
CDR3nt: TGTGCCAGCAGTTCTAGGGAAAGCGAGCAGTACTTC

v_gene: TRBV15
j_gene: TRBJ1-5
d_gene: -
abundance: few
CDR3aa: CATSRDGRSGPQHF
CDR3nt: TGTGCCACCAGCAGAGACGGCCGCTCCGGACCCCAGCATTTT

v_gene: TRBV7-2
j_gene: TRBJ1-5
d_gene: -
abundance: -
CDR3aa: CASSLAQRDQPQHF
CDR3nt: TGTGCCAGCAGCTTAGCGCAACGGGATCAGCCCCAGCATTTT

v_gene: TRBV9
j_gene: TRBJ1-1
d_gene: -
abundance: -
CDR3aa: CASSVRAQNTEAFF
CDR3nt: TGTGCCAGCAGCGTTAGGGCCCAGAACACTGAAGCTTTCTTT

v_gene: TRBV29-1
j_gene: TRBJ1-2
d_gene: TRBD1
abundance: -
CDR3aa: CSVEGRGLGYTF
CDR3nt: TGCAGCGTTGAGGGTAGGGGGCTTGGCTACACCTTC

v_gene: TRBV27
j_gene: TRBJ2-7
d_gene: TRBD1
abundance: -
CDR3aa: CASRSGQTYEQYF
CDR3nt: TGTGCCAGCAGGTCGGGACAGACCTACGAGCAGTACTTC

v_gene: TRBV7-7
j_gene: TRBJ2-1
d_gene: -
abundance: -
CDR3aa: CASSFLGSYNEQFF
CDR3nt: TGTGCTAGCAGCTTCCTTGGCTCCTACAATGAGCAGTTCTTC

v_gene: TRBV27
j_gene: TRBJ2-7
d_gene: TRBD1
abundance: -
CDR3aa: CASSRQFRDRRFPRGYEQYF
CDR3nt: TGTGCCAGCAGCCGCCAGTTCCGGGACAGGAGATTCCCAAGGGGCTACGAGCAGTACTTC

v_gene: TRBV4-2
j_gene: TRBJ1-4
d_gene: TRBD1
abundance: -
CDR3aa: CASSQDVDRAANEKLFF
CDR3nt: TGTGCCAGCAGCCAAGATGTAGACAGGGCGGCTAATGAAAAACTGTTTTTT

v_gene: TRBV30
j_gene: TRBJ1-4
d_gene: TRBD1
abundance: -
CDR3aa: CAWSGQGREKLFF
CDR3nt: TGTGCCTGGTCAGGACAGGGAAGGGAAAAACTGTTTTTT

v_gene: TRBV7-9
j_gene: TRBJ2-1
d_gene: -
abundance: -
CDR3aa: CASSLRSVNEQFF
CDR3nt: TGTGCCAGCAGCTTACGTTCTGTCAATGAGCAGTTCTTC

v_gene: TRBV30
j_gene: TRBJ2-5
d_gene: -
abundance: few
CDR3aa: CAWSVLTETQYF
CDR3nt: TGTGCCTGGAGTGTTCTAACAGAGACCCAGTACTTC

v_gene: TRBV7-2
j_gene: TRBJ2-3
d_gene: -
abundance: few
CDR3aa: CASSLDYYTDTQYF
CDR3nt: TGTGCCAGCAGCTTGGACTATTACACAGATACGCAGTATTTT

v_gene: TRBV6-6
j_gene: TRBJ2-7
d_gene: -
abundance: few
CDR3aa: CASSYDRASREQYF
CDR3nt: TGTGCCAGCAGTTACGACCGGGCTAGTAGGGAGCAGTACTTC

v_gene: TRBV5-1
j_gene: TRBJ2-7
d_gene: -
abundance: few
CDR3aa: CASGPQGSGYEQYF
CDR3nt: TGCGCCAGCGGGCCTCAGGGGTCAGGTTACGAGCAGTACTTC

v_gene: TRBV9
j_gene: TRBJ1-2
d_gene: -
abundance: few
CDR3aa: CASSPRIREDYGYTF
CDR3nt: TGTGCCAGCAGCCCTAGGATTAGGGAGGATTATGGCTACACCTTC

v_gene: TRBV2
j_gene: TRBJ2-5
d_gene: TRBD2
abundance: -
CDR3aa: CASGRVGETQYF
CDR3nt: TGTGCCAGCGGGAGGGTAGGAGAGACCCAGTACTTC

v_gene: TRBV28
j_gene: TRBJ1-1
d_gene: -
abundance: -
CDR3aa: CASSLVAGNTEAFF
CDR3nt: TGTGCCAGCAGTTTAGTGGCAGGCAACACTGAAGCTTTCTTT

v_gene: TRBV30
j_gene: TRBJ1-2
d_gene: TRBD1
abundance: few
CDR3aa: CAWARQGGGYTF
CDR3nt: TGTGCCTGGGCCCGACAGGGCGGCGGCTACACCTTC

v_gene: TRBV6-5
j_gene: TRBJ2-5
d_gene: TRBD2
abundance: many
CDR3aa: CASSYGTSVETQYF
CDR3nt: TGTGCCAGCAGTTACGGGACTAGCGTGGAGACCCAGTACTTC

v_gene: TRBV4-1
j_gene: TRBJ1-1
d_gene: -
abundance: few
CDR3aa: CASSQEEGNTEAFF
CDR3nt: TGCGCCAGCAGCCAAGAGGAGGGGAACACTGAAGCTTTCTTT

v_gene: TRBV28
j_gene: TRBJ1-1
d_gene: -
abundance: few
CDR3aa: CASSSGTEAFF
CDR3nt: TGTGCCAGCAGTTCAGGAACTGAAGCTTTCTTT

v_gene: TRBV29-1
j_gene: TRBJ2-1
d_gene: -
abundance: -
CDR3aa: CSVGTAYNEQFF
CDR3nt: TGCAGCGTTGGGACAGCCTACAATGAGCAGTTCTTC

v_gene: TRBV12-5
j_gene: TRBJ1-1
d_gene: TRBD1
abundance: -
CDR3aa: CASGLTPGTGEAFF
CDR3nt: TGTGCTAGTGGTTTGACCCCCGGGACAGGCGAAGCTTTCTTT